This TCR beta chain is drawn from a study of blood T cell repertoires in COVID-19 (dated by TCRdb to 2020 to 2021). For the study in its entirety: Samples from collaborators originated in the United States, Italy and Spain and spanned both the acute and convalescent phases of COVID-19. Subjects who had been exposed to COVID-19, were actively infected with it, or had recovered from it provided the deeply sampled blood TCRbeta repertoires that made up the dataset. Where available, HLA class I and class II types were obtained from metadata supplied by the sample provider rather than from assay-based typing. The material from the prospective study consisted of cDNA or gDNA derived from T cells, B-cell-depleted T cells, or PBMCs. The repertoires were made available in a free public database intended to serve as a resource for research on the immune response to SARS-CoV-2. Samples came from the ongoing ImmuneRACE study (first 160 participants) plus 1,254 subjects from 6 global collaborators. Nearly every sample came with metadata listing a de-identified subject ID, COVID-19 status, age in years and sex.

Each collaborating institution followed its own protocols to collect whole blood in K2EDTA tubes. For TCRbeta analysis, collaborators shipped samples as frozen whole blood, isolated PBMCs, or DNA extracted from either of those sample types. Comments on this clone: This receptor's antigen is unknown. No per-base quality is available; no much larger clone lies one base away.

TCRbeta CDR3 regions were amplified from genomic DNA using the immunoSEQ Assay, a bias-controlled multiplex PCR. In the original analysis: Within the assay, amplification of reference gene primers was used to estimate how many nucleated cells each sample contained. To quantify the absolute abundance of each unique TCRbeta CDR3 rearrangement, sequence reads were collapsed and filtered. For each sample, productive Simpson clonality was calculated by taking the square root of Simpson's diversity index across productive rearrangements. The table was pulled from immuneACCESS by TCRdb, which kept in-frame rearrangements only. Such tables lose some clones; where checked, under half of the loss comes from unresolved V genes, and the rest has no known cause. V, J and clone size reflect that table, while D and trimming were determined from the DNA. The table for this sample lists a few hundred thousand clones; around 82% of them were counted only once. 7.2% of the sample is held by the ten biggest clonotypes.

General study outcomes and caveats: The amount of clinical and demographic metadata varied by source and participant and was provided uncurated.

Deletion took 7 bases off V and 5 bases off J, with a span of 14 bases between the germline ends. Taken from cysteine to phenylalanine, the CDR3 has 13 residues. Just CDR3 DNA is preserved here, 39 bases in frame from base 1. For CDR1 and CDR2, the germline V gene lists SNHLY and FYNNEI. The source is a woman aged 70 to 79 with acute or convalescent COVID-19. Sequencing was performed on peripheral blood. The sequence joins TRBV2 to TRBJ2-5, and TRBD2 may be the D gene, going by 6 matching bases. CDR3 protein: CASTGNSGETQYF. The DNA sequence reads TGTGCCAGCACCGGTAATAGCGGCGAGACCCAGTACTTC.